These 26 T cell receptor beta chains were all obtained from the same sample, sequenced in a study of blood T cell repertoires in COVID-19 (dated by TCRdb to the early 2020s). Libraries were prepared through the immunoSEQ multiplex PCR assay. As stored in TCRdb, this immuneACCESS dataset retains in-frame rearrangements with V and J assigned. A fraction of the clones does not appear; measured against another copy, unresolved V genes explain less than half of the discrepancy, and the remainder lacks a known reason. The sample contains about 85,000 clones, 70% to 85% of them found a single time. The ten top clones hold less than 15% of the sample. Material for sequencing was peripheral blood. The origin of the receptors is a human donor in a cohort sampled during active COVID-19.

V usage is TRBV5-1 and J usage is TRBJ2-5, with D possibly being TRBD2 (6 bases). Trimming took 4 bases from V and 2 from J, leaving 15 bases between them. Germline V gene sequence: CDR1 SGHRS, CDR2 YFSETQ. The CDR3 is made up of 15 amino acids. CDR3 protein: CASSGGTGGQETQYF. CDR3 nucleotide sequence: TGCGCCAGCAGCGGGGGGACGGGCGGACAAGAGACCCAGTACTTC.

This chain connects TRBV7-9 to TRBJ1-5; possible D gene TRBD1, 5 bases. With 1 base removed from V and 6 bases from J, the gap between germline ends came to 10 bases. Germline-derived CDR1 and CDR2 are SEHNR and FQNEAQ (reference sequence). The CDR3 runs to 14 residues. For the CDR3, the DNA is TGTGCCAGCAGCTTAGTTGGGGGGGGTCAGCCCCAGCATTTT. This translates into CASSLVGGGQPQHF.

V gene TRBV5-1 combines with J gene TRBJ2-1, with a tentative D call TRBD1 (6 bases). Trimming stripped 4 bases from V and 5 bases from J, with 13 bases between. The germline gives CDR1 SGHRS, CDR2 YFSETQ. The CDR3 runs to 14 residues. The CDR3 loop is CASSHTGFDNEQFF. CDR3 DNA sequence: TGCGCCAGCAGCCATACAGGGTTTGACAATGAGCAGTTCTTC. The entire variable domain, with the rest obtained from reference TRBV5-1 and TRBJ2-1, is as follows: KAGVTQTPRYLIKTRGQQVTLSCSPISGHRSVSWYQQTPGQGLQFLFEYFSETQRNKGNFPGRFSGRQFSNSRSEMNVSTLELGDSALYLCASSHTGFDNEQFFGPGTRLTVL.

This chain connects TRBV7-9 to TRBJ2-7, with a weak D call TRBD2 (7 bases). The CDR3 runs to 15 residues. From germline, CDR1 is SEHNR and CDR2 FQNEAQ (reference sequence). Trimming removed 0 bases at V and 6 bases at J, with 15 bases between. The CDR3, as DNA: TGTGCCAGCAGCTTAGCTAAGGGGGGGCCCGGCGAGCAGTACTTC. Its translation is CASSLAKGGPGEQYF.

The chain recombines TRBV9 with TRBJ2-7; D possibly corresponds to TRBD1 (6 bases). In germline, CDR1 is SGDLS, CDR2 YYNGEE. CDR3 size: 15 residues. V was trimmed by 4 bases and J by 6 bases, leaving 20 bases between them. The CDR3 sequence: CASSRAGTKIGEQYF. The CDR3 DNA sequence: TGTGCCAGCAGCCGGGCCGGGACAAAAATCGGCGAGCAGTACTTC.

The CDR3 DNA is TGTGCCAGCAGTTTCACAAATCAGGGGAATCAGCCCCAGCATTTT. This translates into CASSFTNQGNQPQHF. The V call is TRBV27, the J call TRBJ1-5, with D perhaps TRBD1 (6 bases). In germline, CDR1 is MNHEY, CDR2 SMNVEV (reference sequence). The CDR3 sequence is 15 residues long. V lost 3 bases and J 4 bases, leaving 13 bases between the germline ends.

CDR3 region: CASSPGVGNSPLHF. CDR3 DNA: TGTGCCAGCAGCCCGGGGGTAGGTAATTCACCCCTCCACTTT. The V call is TRBV3-1 (or the pseudogene TRBV3-2), the J call TRBJ1-6, with D maybe TRBD1 (5 bases). The CDR3 has 14 amino acids. The germline gives CDR1 LGHDT, CDR2 YNNKEL (reference sequence). V gave up 4 bases and J gave up 6 bases, with 10 bases separating them.

This clone was recorded only once. This rearrangement joins TRBV7-9 to TRBJ2-3; 7 nucleotides line up with TRBD1. The J segment lost 3 bases and the V segment lost 5 bases, leaving 5 bases of the junction unmatched. The germline CDR1 and CDR2 sequences are SEHNR and FQNEAQ (reference sequence). This CDR3 region has 14 residues. CDR3 protein: CASSHGTDTDTQYF. In nucleotides, the CDR3 is TGTGCCAGCAGCCATGGGACAGATACAGATACGCAGTATTTT.

The genes are TRBV7-9 and TRBJ1-2; D may be TRBD1 (5 bases). Between the trimmed V and J ends, which lost 5 bases and 6 bases, there was a span of 19 bases. This CDR3 region has 15 residues. In germline, CDR1 is SEHNR, CDR2 FQNEAQ (reference sequence). The CDR3 sequence: CASSPGGTRSHGYTF. The CDR3 coding sequence is TGTGCCAGCAGCCCGGGAGGGACCAGGAGCCATGGCTACACCTTC.

The rearrangement uses TRBV3-1 (or the pseudogene TRBV3-2) and TRBJ1-4, with D possibly being TRBD1 (6 bases). The germline V gene has CDR1 LGHDT and CDR2 YNNKEL (reference sequence). Trimming took 8 bases from V and 7 from J, leaving 17 bases between them. This CDR3 region has 14 residues. CDR3 in amino acids: CASRRSGEGEKLFF. The CDR3 coding sequence is TGTGCCAGCCGCAGGTCAGGGGAGGGTGAAAAACTGTTTTTT.

This clone has only one observation. J is TRBJ2-3 and V is TRBV5-6, with 7 bases identical to TRBD2. Per germline, CDR1 SGHDT and CDR2 YYEEEE. The CDR3 length is 18 residues. V lost 4 bases and J lost 0; bases outside the gene matches: 14. The CDR3 reads CASSGVVAGVLSTDTQYF. The CDR3 nucleotides read TGTGCCAGCAGCGGGGTGGTAGCGGGTGTGCTTAGCACAGATACGCAGTATTTT.

The chain has TRBV6-6 and TRBJ1-1; D is uncertain. The CDR3 consists of 12 residues. Germline CDR1 is MNHNY and CDR2 is SVGAGI (reference sequence). V lost 2 bases, J lost 1 base, and 2 bases lay in between. DNA of the CDR3: TGTGCCAGCAGTTACCAGAACACTGAAGCTTTCTTT. Translation gives CASSYQNTEAFF.

The chain combines TRBV6-1 with TRBJ1-3; TRBD1 might be the D (5 bases). This CDR3 spans 14 amino acids. With 2 bases removed from V and 9 bases from J, the gap between germline ends came to 14 bases. CDR1 and CDR2 (germline): MNHNS, SASEGT. CDR3 sequence: CASSEYSRVTTIYF. The CDR3 DNA reads as TGTGCCAGCAGTGAATATTCCAGGGTGACCACCATATATTTT.

This chain connects TRBV7-9 to TRBJ1-3; TRBD1 is a possible D gene (5 bases). Germline CDR1 SEHNR, CDR2 FQNEAQ (reference sequence). CDR3 length equals 15 residues. V lost 0 bases to trimming and J lost 2 bases, with 8 bases between them. The CDR3 DNA is TGTGCCAGCAGCTTAGCCCTGGGGCCTGGAAACACCATATATTTT. This encodes CASSLALGPGNTIYF.

The gene calls are TRBV18 and TRBJ2-5, with 10 bases identical to TRBD2. The J segment lost 5 bases and the V segment lost 3 bases, leaving 15 bases of the junction unmatched. The CDR3 length is 18 residues. From germline, CDR1 is KGHSH and CDR2 LQKENI. The CDR3 DNA reads as TGTGCCAGCTCACCGTTTAAGGATCTAGCGGGGGTAGTGGAGACCCAGTACTTC. Translating it yields CASSPFKDLAGVVETQYF.

This chain links TRBV11-3 with TRBJ2-1, with a weak D call TRBD1 (6 bases). CDR3 length: 16 residues. Germline-derived CDR1 and CDR2 are SGHNT and YENEEA. V shed 5 bases and J shed 5 bases, with 19 bases lying between them. The CDR3 reads CASSLRTGHRDNEQFF. The CDR3 bases are TGTGCCAGCAGCCTCAGAACGGGACACCGAGACAATGAGCAGTTCTTC.

The J gene is TRBJ2-2, the V gene TRBV14; D is unresolved. Trimming removed 0 bases at V and 1 base at J, with 3 bases between. The CDR3 length is 14 residues. In germline, CDR1 is SGHDN, CDR2 FVKESK. CDR3: CASSQDRNTGELFF. CDR3 in DNA: TGTGCCAGCAGCCAAGACCGGAACACCGGGGAGCTGTTTTTT.

The V and J genes are TRBV7-8 and TRBJ2-3, with 7 nucleotides matching TRBD1. The germline V gene encodes CDR1 SGHVS and CDR2 FQNEAQ. The junction had 9 bases not matched to a gene; V was cut back by 0 bases and J by 9 bases. The CDR3 spans 15 residues. The CDR3 sequence: CASSLAGRQGSTQYF. Here the CDR3 DNA reads TGTGCCAGCAGCTTAGCGGGAAGACAGGGCAGCACGCAGTATTTT.

The sample holds a few counts of this clone. The chain is built from TRBV27 and TRBJ1-2; maybe TRBD1 (5 bases). The CDR3 sequence is 13 residues long. V gave up 2 bases and J gave up 6 bases, with 10 bases separating them. Germline V gene lookup returns CDR1 MNHEY and CDR2 SMNVEV (reference sequence). CDR3 in amino acids: CASSLQGANGYTF. DNA of the CDR3: TGTGCCAGCAGTTTACAGGGCGCCAATGGCTACACCTTC.

This chain links TRBV19 with TRBJ2-4; 8 positions agree with TRBD1. CDR3 length: 18 residues. The V gene's germline CDR1 is LNHDA and CDR2 SQIVND (reference sequence). V was pared by 0 bases and J by 2 bases, with 9 bases of the junction left unmatched. CDR3 loop: CASSIDRTGNPTKNIQYF. The CDR3 nucleotides are TGTGCCAGTAGTATAGATCGGACAGGGAACCCAACCAAAAACATTCAGTACTTC. The variable domain in full, completed from reference TRBV19 and TRBJ2-4, reads DGGITQSPKYLFRKEGQNVTLSCEQNLNHDAMYWYRQDPGQGLRLIYYSQIVNDFQKGDIAEGYSVSREKKESFPLTVTSAQKNPTAFYLCASSIDRTGNPTKNIQYFGAGTRLSVL.

This chain joins TRBV11-2 and TRBJ2-1; D gene uncertain. Trimming left V 4 bases short and J 12 bases short, with 16 bases between. CDR3 length equals 13 residues. Germline CDR1 is SGHAT and CDR2 is FQNNGV. The CDR3 nucleotides read TGTGCCAGCAGCTCCATAAATATTGGCCGGCAGTTCTTC. Amino acids: CASSSINIGRQFF.

This chain uses TRBV3-1 (or the pseudogene TRBV3-2) with TRBJ1-2; D may be TRBD1 (6 bases). CDR1 LGHDT and CDR2 YNNKEL come from the germline V gene (reference sequence). The CDR3 contains 13 residues. Trimming pared 6 bases from V and 7 bases from J, leaving 15 bases between. CDR3: CASSPNYRAGYTF. The CDR3 DNA is TGTGCCAGCAGTCCCAACTACAGGGCTGGCTACACCTTC.

This chain joins TRBV18 and TRBJ2-3; D is undetermined. Germline V CDR1 and CDR2: KGHSH, LQKENI. This CDR3 contains 14 residues. The ends were cut back, 0 bases at V and 2 bases at J, with 6 bases in the middle. Here the CDR3 reads CASSPPLSTDTQYF. The CDR3 bases are TGTGCCAGCTCACCACCTCTGTCCACAGATACGCAGTATTTT.

In DNA, the CDR3 is TGTGCCAGCAGCTCACAAATCGAGCAGTACTTC. As protein: CASSSQIEQYF. This chain joins TRBV5-4 and TRBJ2-7, with D uncertain. The germline V gene encodes CDR1 SGHNT and CDR2 YYREEE (reference sequence). Trimming removed 3 bases at V and 6 bases at J, with 7 bases between. There are 11 residues in the CDR3.

The chain recombines TRBV14 with TRBJ2-6, with a possible D match to TRBD2 (5 bases). There are 16 residues in the CDR3. CDR1 and CDR2 (germline): SGHDN, FVKESK. The ends were cut back, 7 bases at V and 0 bases at J, with 13 bases in the middle. The CDR3 DNA sequence: TGTGCCAGCACCCTAGCCGGGCACTCTGGGGCCAACGTCCTGACTTTC. Its translation: CASTLAGHSGANVLTF.

The chain employs TRBV19 and TRBJ1-1; D may be TRBD1 (6 bases). Germline V gives CDR1 LNHDA, CDR2 SQIVND (reference sequence). V was cut by 3 bases and J by 4 bases, with 12 bases left in between. CDR3 length equals 14 residues. CDR3 bases: TGTGCCAGTAGTATCCAGGGGAGAGTCACTGAAGCTTTCTTT. Translating it yields CASSIQGRVTEAFF.